These 5 T cell receptor beta chains originate from one sample sequenced in a study of regulatory T cells in long-lasting Graves disease. This sample's time point: newly diagnosed GD, antithyroid drugs for less than 3 months. The TCR library was made from RNA that had been extracted from PBMCs in TRIzol. According to the study, TCR beta libraries were built with iRepertoire HTBI primers and CDR3-region Arm-PCR. Using its own MiXCR run on the multiplex PCR reads, TCRdb lists one record per CDR3 protein. The table records 500,000 or so distinct CDR3 sequences, 15% to 20% of them present only once. Separately, the same data were catalogued under a study of T cells in Graves' hyperthyroidism and ophthalmopathy.

Sequenced here: peripheral blood mononuclear cells (PBMCs), sampled at new diagnosis, from a patient treated with antithyroid drugs. These receptors were obtained from a woman aged 35 to 60 with Graves disease.

This clonotype was detected ten times or more. This chain uses TRBV5-1 with TRBJ1-5; a possible D gene is TRBD1 (5 bases). V was clipped by 0 bases and J by 4 bases, with 8 bases between them. The CDR3 length is 14 residues. The germline V gene has CDR1 SGHRS and CDR2 YFSETQ. CDR3 in amino acids: CASSLGGANQPQHF. The DNA for the CDR3 is TGCGCCAGCAGCTTGGGAGGGGCAAATCAGCCCCAGCATTTT. Full variable domain (rest looked up from reference TRBV5-1 and TRBJ1-5): KAGVTQTPRYLIKTRGQQVTLSCSPISGHRSVSWYQQTPGQGLQFLFEYFSETQRNKGNFPGRFSGRQFSNSRSEMNVSTLELGDSALYLCASSLGGANQPQHFGDGTRLSIL.

DNA of the CDR3: TGCAGTGCTAGAGATTGGAGCTTCAATCAGCCCCAGCATTTT. It specifies CSARDWSFNQPQHF. The chain recombines TRBV20-1 with TRBJ1-5; D is ambiguous. Germline V lookup: CDR1 DFQATT, CDR2 SNEGSKA (reference sequence). The CDR3 is 14 amino acids. V lost 0 bases to trimming and J lost 3 bases, with 9 bases between them.

This clonotype showed up just a few times. This rearrangement joins TRBV5-6 to TRBJ2-5; D remains ambiguous. This CDR3 has 13 residues. Germline assignment: CDR1 SGHDT and CDR2 YYEEEE. Trimming cost V 2 bases and J 1 base, with 6 bases left between them. CDR3 region: CASSFLGQETQYF. In nucleotides, the CDR3 is TGTGCCAGCAGCTTCTTGGGCCAAGAGACCCAGTACTTC.

This clonotype was observed a handful of times. The chain uses TRBV5-4 and TRBJ2-2; 13 nucleotides agree with TRBD2. V trimming: 2 bases; J trimming: 1 base; junction bases outside the gene matches: 5. CDR3 length equals 18 residues. Germline values: CDR1 SGHNT, CDR2 YYREEE (reference sequence). The CDR3 is CASSLGLAGALNTGELFF. CDR3 nucleotides: TGTGCCAGCAGCTTAGGACTAGCGGGGGCCTTGAACACCGGGGAGCTGTTTTTT.

This clonotype was seen at least ten times. This sequence joins TRBV24-1 and TRBJ1-2; tentatively, D is TRBD1 (5 bases). The V end was cut by 12 bases, the J end by 3 bases, with 13 bases between. Per germline, CDR1 KGHDR and CDR2 SFDVKD. The CDR3 loop spans 12 amino acids. For the CDR3, the DNA is TGTGCCGTCCGGGGGGGTGACTATGGCTACACCTTC. This codes for CAVRGGDYGYTF.